These 20 T cell receptor beta chains were all obtained from the same sample, sequenced in a study of Ad26.COV2.S vaccination and SARS-CoV-2 variants. Treatment reported: some 20 received Ad26.COV2.S at low or high dose, single or two shots; roughly five received placebo; per-sample allocation not given. Sampling was performed 63 days after the first vaccine or placebo injection. The data were produced by immunoSEQ multiplex PCR, yet TCRdb's version contains in-frame clones alone and is incomplete. The repertoire includes approximately 480,000 clones, 70% to 90% of them detected once, and 9.5% to 15% sits in the top ten. The sample consisted of peripheral blood, taken in a trial of Ad26.COV2.S vaccine versus placebo. The receptors were sampled from a person aged 18 to 59 who received the Ad26.COV2.S COVID-19 vaccine or a placebo.

The chain employs TRBV24-1 and TRBJ2-5; weak D call: TRBD2 (5 bases). Germline V lookup: CDR1 KGHDR, CDR2 SFDVKD. CDR3 length: 13 residues. Trimming pared 2 bases from V and 5 bases from J, leaving 8 bases between. CDR3 bases: TGTGCCACCAGTGATTCGTGGAGGGAGACCCAGTACTTC. Encoded protein: CATSDSWRETQYF.

The chain uses TRBV28 and TRBJ1-2; tentative D call: TRBD1 (5 bases). The CDR3 has 14 residues. The V end lost 6 bases, the J end lost 4 bases, and 15 bases lay between the germline ends. Germline values: CDR1 MDHEN, CDR2 SYDVKM. The CDR3 sequence: CASRNSGAGYGYTF. The CDR3 DNA reads TGTGCCAGCAGAAACTCCGGGGCCGGCTATGGCTACACCTTC.

In its sample, this clone was seen once. This chain links TRBV2 with TRBJ2-3; D is tentatively TRBD1 or TRBD2 (5 bases each). The length of the CDR3 is 13 residues. Germline V lookup: CDR1 SNHLY, CDR2 FYNNEI. Trimming shortened V by 6 bases and J by 9 bases, and 16 bases separated the two germline ends. The CDR3 sequence is CASSLDRRETQYF. The CDR3 bases are TGTGCCAGCAGCCTTGACAGACGGGAAACGCAGTATTTT.

The chain carries TRBV19 and TRBJ1-1; no clear D gene. CDR1 and CDR2 (germline): LNHDA, SQIVND (reference sequence). The germline V and J ends were trimmed by 7 bases and 5 bases, with 17 bases remaining between them. This CDR3 has 14 residues. The CDR3 region has the DNA TGTGCCAGTATGGAGTCCGTAGGGAGGACTGAAGCTTTCTTT. Translating it yields CASMESVGRTEAFF.

V is TRBV28 and J is TRBJ2-1; 8 bases agree with TRBD1. In germline, CDR1 is MDHEN, CDR2 SYDVKM. The CDR3 consists of 16 residues. Trimming at V came to 4 bases and at J to 5 bases, leaving 10 bases not matched to a gene. CDR3 coding DNA: TGTGCCAGCAGTTGGACAGGGTCTACGAACGACAATGAGCAGTTCTTC. Translation: CASSWTGSTNDNEQFF.

The rearrangement links TRBV19 to TRBJ1-1, with D possibly being TRBD1 (5 bases). This CDR3 is 18 amino acids long. With 5 bases removed from V and 3 bases from J, the gap between germline ends came to 25 bases. Germline assignment: CDR1 LNHDA and CDR2 SQIVND (reference sequence). The CDR3 spells CASSLRGQGIWGDTEAFF. The CDR3, as DNA: TGTGCCAGTAGTCTGCGCGGGCAGGGAATCTGGGGCGACACTGAAGCTTTCTTT.

A single count supports this clone. V is TRBV18 and J is TRBJ2-7; D remains unclear. This CDR3 is 15 amino acids long. The germline V gene encodes CDR1 KGHSH and CDR2 LQKENI. Trimming stripped 1 base from V and 2 bases from J, with 12 bases between. CDR3 protein: CASSPHTGQTYEQYF. For the CDR3, the DNA is TGTGCCAGCTCACCACATACGGGTCAGACCTACGAGCAGTACTTC.

This clone was detected a few times. The gene calls are TRBV7-9 and TRBJ2-1, with unresolved D. CDR3 size: 12 residues. Looked up from germline, CDR1 is SEHNR and CDR2 is FQNEAQ (reference sequence). V lost 5 bases and J lost 8, with 10 bases in between. CDR3 residues: CASSPGFDEQFF. CDR3 nucleotides: TGTGCCAGCAGCCCCGGGTTCGATGAGCAGTTCTTC.

The chain employs TRBV28 and TRBJ2-2; D is unclear. V lost 2 bases and J lost 5, with 6 bases in between. The CDR3 totals 13 residues. Per the germline V gene, CDR1 is MDHEN and CDR2 is SYDVKM. The CDR3 region is CASSLPATGELFF. CDR3 bases: TGTGCCAGCAGTTTACCAGCTACCGGGGAGCTGTTTTTT. The full variable domain, its missing parts supplied by reference TRBV28 and TRBJ2-2, is DVKVTQSSRYLVKRTGEKVFLECVQDMDHENMFWYRQDPGLGLRLIYFSYDVKMKEKGDIPEGYSVSREKKERFSLILESASTNQTSMYLCASSLPATGELFFGEGSRLTVL.

There are a few counts of this clone. This chain joins TRBV5-8 and TRBJ2-3, with 9 bases that match TRBD2. Trimming took 3 bases from V and 6 from J; bases not matched to a gene: 11. Germline values: CDR1 SGHTS, CDR2 YDEGEE. The CDR3 contains 16 residues. The CDR3 region has the DNA TGTGCCAGCAGCTCTGGGATTAGCGGGAGTCCCGATACGCAGTATTTT. Translation gives CASSSGISGSPDTQYF.

The V and J genes are TRBV30 and TRBJ1-1, with 9 bases lining up with TRBD1. Germline CDR1 and CDR2: GTSNPN and SVGIG (reference sequence). The CDR3 is made up of 13 amino acids. The V gene end was trimmed by 0 bases and the J gene end by 8 bases; junction bases not matched to a gene: 4. As DNA, the CDR3 is TGTGCCTGGAGTGTACAGGGGGCGTCAGAAGCTTTCTTT. Encoded protein: CAWSVQGASEAFF.

The chain combines TRBV7-2 with TRBJ2-1; 8 bases fit TRBD2. Germline-derived CDR1 and CDR2 are SGHTA and FQGNSA. The CDR3 is made up of 15 amino acids. The J segment lost 6 bases and the V segment lost 0 bases, leaving 4 bases of the junction unmatched. CDR3 residues: CASSLAVAGFNEQFF. CDR3 bases: TGTGCCAGCAGCTTAGCCGTAGCGGGATTCAATGAGCAGTTCTTC.

J is TRBJ2-4 and V is TRBV30; possible D gene TRBD1, 6 bases. Trimming removed 2 bases at V and 7 bases at J, with 12 bases between. This CDR3 region has 13 residues. Germline V gives CDR1 GTSNPN, CDR2 SVGIG (reference sequence). CDR3 amino acids: CAWSHAGENIQYF. CDR3 DNA: TGTGCCTGGAGTCACGCAGGGGAGAACATTCAGTACTTC.

V is TRBV3-1 (or the pseudogene TRBV3-2) and J is TRBJ2-7; maybe TRBD1 (6 bases). V was shortened by 6 bases and J by 6 bases, with 18 bases between the two germline ends. Germline V gene lookup returns CDR1 LGHDT and CDR2 YNNKEL (reference sequence). The CDR3 totals 14 residues. The CDR3 bases are TGTGCCAGCAGGGGATGGGCAGGGGATGGCGAGCAGTACTTC. It yields the protein CASRGWAGDGEQYF.

The CDR3 DNA is TGTGCCAGCAGTGAAACTAGCGGGGGCACAGATACGCAGTATTTT. Amino acid sequence: CASSETSGGTDTQYF. The chain uses TRBV25-1 and TRBJ2-3; 10 nucleotides agree with TRBD2. This CDR3 has 15 amino acids. Per germline, CDR1 MGHDK and CDR2 SYGVNS. V lost 2 bases to trimming and J lost 1 base; unmatched junction nucleotides: 0.

The chain uses TRBV7-9 and TRBJ1-2, with TRBD1 matching over 9 bases. Germline V gene lookup returns CDR1 SEHNR and CDR2 FQNEAQ (reference sequence). This CDR3 comprises 17 residues. Trimming at V came to 5 bases and at J to 4 bases, leaving 14 bases not matched to a gene. The CDR3: CASSTPPGQGAAYGYTF. The CDR3 nucleotides read TGTGCCAGCAGCACGCCGCCGGGACAGGGTGCCGCCTATGGCTACACCTTC.

V gene TRBV10-1 combines with J gene TRBJ1-5; TRBD1 might be the D (5 bases). From germline, CDR1 is WNHNN and CDR2 SYGVQD (reference sequence). Trimming cost V 7 bases and J 0 bases, with 16 bases left between them. The CDR3 extends over 16 amino acids. CDR3 in amino acids: CASTRDSPDSNQPQHF. DNA of the CDR3: TGCGCCAGCACCAGAGACAGCCCCGATAGCAATCAGCCCCAGCATTTT.

J is TRBJ1-5 and V is TRBV7-2, with D uncertain. Germline V gives CDR1 SGHTA, CDR2 FQGNSA. Trimming cost V 1 base and J 0 bases, with 7 bases left between them. This CDR3 has 15 residues. This CDR3 reads CASSLVGDSNQPQHF. CDR3 DNA sequence: TGTGCCAGCAGCTTAGTTGGTGATAGCAATCAGCCCCAGCATTTT.

This clone was found once. This rearrangement joins TRBV11-2 to TRBJ1-4, with D perhaps TRBD1 (5 bases). Trimming cost V 1 base and J 4 bases, with 13 bases left between them. Germline values: CDR1 SGHAT, CDR2 FQNNGV. The CDR3 contains 16 residues. The CDR3 reads CASSLGLGARNEKLFF. DNA for the CDR3: TGTGCCAGCAGCTTAGGCCTTGGGGCCCGTAATGAAAAACTGTTTTTT.

The V call is TRBV5-4, the J call TRBJ2-1; 13 bases are shared with TRBD2. There are 15 residues in the CDR3. J was trimmed by 6 bases and V by 4 bases; bases with no gene match: 4. Germline CDR1 is SGHNT and CDR2 is YYREEE (reference sequence). The CDR3: CASSDRTSGSNEQFF. In nucleotides, the CDR3 is TGTGCCAGCAGCGACCGGACTAGCGGGAGCAATGAGCAGTTCTTC.